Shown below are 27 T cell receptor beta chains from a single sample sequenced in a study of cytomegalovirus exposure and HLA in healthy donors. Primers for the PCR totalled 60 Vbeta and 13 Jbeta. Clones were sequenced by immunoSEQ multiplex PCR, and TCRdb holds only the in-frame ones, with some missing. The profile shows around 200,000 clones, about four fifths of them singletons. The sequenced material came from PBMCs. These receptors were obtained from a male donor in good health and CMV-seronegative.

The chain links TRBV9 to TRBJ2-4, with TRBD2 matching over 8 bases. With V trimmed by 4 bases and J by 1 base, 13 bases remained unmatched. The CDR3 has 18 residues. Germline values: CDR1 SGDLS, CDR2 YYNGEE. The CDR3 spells CASSPSFGGGPAKNIQYF. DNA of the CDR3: TGTGCCAGCAGCCCCTCCTTCGGGGGGGGGCCGGCCAAAAACATTCAGTACTTC.

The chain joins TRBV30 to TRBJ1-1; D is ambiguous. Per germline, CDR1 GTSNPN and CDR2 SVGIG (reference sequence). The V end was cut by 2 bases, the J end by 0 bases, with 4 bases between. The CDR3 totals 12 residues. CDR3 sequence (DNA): TGTGCCTGGAGTTCAATGAACACTGAAGCTTTCTTT. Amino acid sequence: CAWSSMNTEAFF.

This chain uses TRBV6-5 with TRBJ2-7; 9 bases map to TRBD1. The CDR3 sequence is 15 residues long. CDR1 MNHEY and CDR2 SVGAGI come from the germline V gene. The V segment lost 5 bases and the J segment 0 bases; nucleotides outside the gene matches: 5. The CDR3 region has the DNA TGTGCCAGCAGTCGGGACAGGGACAGCTCCTACGAGCAGTACTTC. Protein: CASSRDRDSSYEQYF.

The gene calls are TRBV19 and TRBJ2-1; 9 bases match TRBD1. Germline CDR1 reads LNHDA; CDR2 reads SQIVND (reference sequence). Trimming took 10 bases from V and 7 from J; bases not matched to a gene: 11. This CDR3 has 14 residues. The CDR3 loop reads CAISPGQGLNEQFF. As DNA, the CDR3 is TGTGCCATTTCCCCGGGACAGGGCTTGAATGAGCAGTTCTTC.

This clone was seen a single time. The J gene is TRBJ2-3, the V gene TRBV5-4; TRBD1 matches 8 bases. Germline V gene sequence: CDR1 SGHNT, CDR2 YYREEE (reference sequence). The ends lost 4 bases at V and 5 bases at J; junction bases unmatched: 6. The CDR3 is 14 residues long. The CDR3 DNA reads TGTGCCAGCAGCATTGGACAGGGAAGAGATACGCAGTATTTT. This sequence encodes CASSIGQGRDTQYF.

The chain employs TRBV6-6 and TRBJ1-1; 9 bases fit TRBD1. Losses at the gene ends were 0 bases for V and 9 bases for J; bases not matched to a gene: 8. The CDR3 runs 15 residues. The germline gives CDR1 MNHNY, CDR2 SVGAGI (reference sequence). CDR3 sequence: CASSYSSPGTGKAFF. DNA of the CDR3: TGTGCCAGCAGTTACTCCTCGCCTGGGACAGGGAAAGCTTTCTTT.

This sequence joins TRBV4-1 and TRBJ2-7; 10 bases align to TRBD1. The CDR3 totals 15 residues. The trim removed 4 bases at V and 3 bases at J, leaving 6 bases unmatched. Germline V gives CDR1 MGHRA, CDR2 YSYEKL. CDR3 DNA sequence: TGCGCCAGCAGCCGGGGACAGGGGCCTAACTACGAGCAGTACTTC. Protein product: CASSRGQGPNYEQYF.

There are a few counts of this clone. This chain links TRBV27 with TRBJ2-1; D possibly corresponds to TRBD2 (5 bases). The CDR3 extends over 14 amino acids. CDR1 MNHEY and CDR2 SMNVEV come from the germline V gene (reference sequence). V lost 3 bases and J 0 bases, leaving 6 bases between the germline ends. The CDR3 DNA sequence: TGTGCCAGCAGTTTCGCGGGCTCCTACAATGAGCAGTTCTTC. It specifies CASSFAGSYNEQFF.

As DNA, the CDR3 is TGTGCCACCACGGTTTGGGGGGGAGCGAACACTGAAGCTTTCTTT. It yields the protein CATTVWGGANTEAFF. This chain joins TRBV19 and TRBJ1-1, with D possibly TRBD1 on 5 matching bases. CDR1 and CDR2 (germline): LNHDA, SQIVND (reference sequence). The CDR3 has 15 residues. The V end lost 10 bases, the J end lost 1 base, and 19 bases lay between the germline ends.

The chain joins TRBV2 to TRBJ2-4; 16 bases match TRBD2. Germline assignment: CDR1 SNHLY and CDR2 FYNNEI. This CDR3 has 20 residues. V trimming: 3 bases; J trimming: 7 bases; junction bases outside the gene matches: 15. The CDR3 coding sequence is TGTGCCAGCAGTGACAGACTGGGACTAGCGGGAGGGGAAGGGAGGAACATTCAGTACTTC. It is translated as CASSDRLGLAGGEGRNIQYF.

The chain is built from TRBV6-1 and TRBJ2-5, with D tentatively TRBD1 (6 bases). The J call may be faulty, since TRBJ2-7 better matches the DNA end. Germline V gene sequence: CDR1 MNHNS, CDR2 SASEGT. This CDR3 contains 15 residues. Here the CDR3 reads CASSEAFQGIYEQYF. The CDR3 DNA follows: TGTGCCAGCAGTGAAGCGTTCCAGGGGATATACGAGCAGTACTTC.

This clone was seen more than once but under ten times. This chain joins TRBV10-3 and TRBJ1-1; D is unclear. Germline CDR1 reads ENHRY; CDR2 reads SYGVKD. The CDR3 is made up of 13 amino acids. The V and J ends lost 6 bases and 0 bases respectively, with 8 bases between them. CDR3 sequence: CAISLNLNTEAFF. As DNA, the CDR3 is TGTGCCATCAGCCTAAACTTGAACACTGAAGCTTTCTTT.

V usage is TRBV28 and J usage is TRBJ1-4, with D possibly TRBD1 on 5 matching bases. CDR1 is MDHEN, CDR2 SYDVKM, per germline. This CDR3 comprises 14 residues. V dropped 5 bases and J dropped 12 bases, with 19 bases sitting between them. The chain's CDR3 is CASSPRHASGELFF. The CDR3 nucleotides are TGTGCCAGCAGTCCTCGACACGCGTCGGGGGAACTGTTTTTT.

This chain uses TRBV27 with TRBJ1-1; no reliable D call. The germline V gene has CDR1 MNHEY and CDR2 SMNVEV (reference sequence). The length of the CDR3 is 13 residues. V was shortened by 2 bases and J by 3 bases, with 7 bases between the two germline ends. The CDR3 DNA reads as TGTGCCAGCAGTTTAGAAACGGACACTGAAGCTTTCTTT. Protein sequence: CASSLETDTEAFF.

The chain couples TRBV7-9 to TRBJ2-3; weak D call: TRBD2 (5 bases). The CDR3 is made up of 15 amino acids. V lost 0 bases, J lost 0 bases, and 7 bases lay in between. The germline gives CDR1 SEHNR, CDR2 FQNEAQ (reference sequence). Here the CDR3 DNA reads TGTGCCAGCAGCTTAGCTGGGGAGAGCACAGATACGCAGTATTTT. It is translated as CASSLAGESTDTQYF.

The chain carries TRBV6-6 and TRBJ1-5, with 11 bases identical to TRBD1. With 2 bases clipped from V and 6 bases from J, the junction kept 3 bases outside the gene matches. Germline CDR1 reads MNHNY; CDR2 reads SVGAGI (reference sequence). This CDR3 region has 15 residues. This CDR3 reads CASSYGGQGVQPQHF. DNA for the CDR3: TGTGCCAGCAGTTACGGGGGACAGGGGGTTCAGCCCCAGCATTTT.

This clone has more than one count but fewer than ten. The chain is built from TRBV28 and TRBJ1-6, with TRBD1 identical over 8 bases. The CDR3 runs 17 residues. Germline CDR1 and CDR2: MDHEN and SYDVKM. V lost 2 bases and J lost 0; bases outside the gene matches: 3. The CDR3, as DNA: TGTGCCAGCAGTTTACGACAGGGGAGCTCCTATAATTCACCCCTCCACTTT. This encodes CASSLRQGSSYNSPLHF.

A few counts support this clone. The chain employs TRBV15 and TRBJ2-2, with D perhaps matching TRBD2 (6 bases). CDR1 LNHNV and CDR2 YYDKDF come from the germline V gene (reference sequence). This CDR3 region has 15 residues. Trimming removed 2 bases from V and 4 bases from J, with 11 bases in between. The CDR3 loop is CATSRFQEGTGELFF. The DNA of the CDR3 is TGTGCCACCAGCAGATTTCAGGAGGGCACCGGGGAGCTGTTTTTT.

For the CDR3, the DNA is TGTGCCAGCTCACCACCGAAGGAGATCTCTGGAAACACCATATATTTT. Translating gives CASSPPKEISGNTIYF. This rearrangement joins TRBV18 to TRBJ1-3; D remains ambiguous. The CDR3 has 16 residues. Germline values: CDR1 KGHSH, CDR2 LQKENI. Deletions cut 0 bases from V and 0 bases from J, with 9 bases between.

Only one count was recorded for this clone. The CDR3 region is CAISDGPQVQETQYF. The CDR3 bases are TGTGCCATCAGTGATGGGCCCCAGGTCCAGGAGACCCAGTACTTC. V gene TRBV10-3 combines with J gene TRBJ2-5; no clear D. Trimming left V 3 bases short and J 5 bases short, with 16 bases between. Germline V gene sequence: CDR1 ENHRY, CDR2 SYGVKD. The CDR3 is 15 residues long.

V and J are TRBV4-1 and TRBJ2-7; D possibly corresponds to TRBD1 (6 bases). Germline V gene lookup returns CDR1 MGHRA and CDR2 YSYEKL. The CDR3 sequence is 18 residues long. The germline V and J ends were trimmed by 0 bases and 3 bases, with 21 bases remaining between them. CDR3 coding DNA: TGCGCCAGCAGCCAAGATCACGGTCTGGTGGACAGAGTCTACGAGCAGTACTTC. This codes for CASSQDHGLVDRVYEQYF.

The CDR3 is CASSLMGATDTQYF. Written as DNA, the CDR3 is TGTGCCAGCAGTTTGATGGGCGCCACAGATACGCAGTATTTT. The J gene is TRBJ2-3, the V gene TRBV27; D is uncertain. V was shortened by 3 bases and J by 2 bases, with 9 bases between the two germline ends. This CDR3 region has 14 residues. Germline CDR1 is MNHEY and CDR2 is SMNVEV (reference sequence).

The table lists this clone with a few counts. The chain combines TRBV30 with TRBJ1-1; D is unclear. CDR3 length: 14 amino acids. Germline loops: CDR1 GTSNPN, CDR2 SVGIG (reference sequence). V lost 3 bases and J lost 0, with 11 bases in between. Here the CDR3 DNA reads TGTGCCTGGAGCCGGGGTTATTTGAACACTGAAGCTTTCTTT. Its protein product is CAWSRGYLNTEAFF.

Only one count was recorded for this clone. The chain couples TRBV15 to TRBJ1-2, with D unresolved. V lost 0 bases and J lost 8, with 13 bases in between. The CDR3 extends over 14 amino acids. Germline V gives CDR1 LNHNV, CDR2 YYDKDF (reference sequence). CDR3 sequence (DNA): TGTGCCACCAGCAGAGACGACATCTACGGAGGCTACACCTTC. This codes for CATSRDDIYGGYTF.

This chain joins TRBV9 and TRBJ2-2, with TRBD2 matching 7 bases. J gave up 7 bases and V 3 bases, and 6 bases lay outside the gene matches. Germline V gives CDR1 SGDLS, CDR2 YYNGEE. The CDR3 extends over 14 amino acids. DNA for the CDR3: TGTGCCAGCAGCGGCGCGGGAGCGGACGGGGAGCTGTTTTTT. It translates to CASSGAGADGELFF.

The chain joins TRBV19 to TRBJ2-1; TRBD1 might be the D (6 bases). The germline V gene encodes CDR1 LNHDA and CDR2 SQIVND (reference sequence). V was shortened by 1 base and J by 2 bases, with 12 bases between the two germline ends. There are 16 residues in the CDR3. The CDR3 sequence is CASSIVSRGPYNEQFF. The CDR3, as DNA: TGTGCCAGTAGTATAGTATCCAGGGGCCCCTACAATGAGCAGTTCTTC.

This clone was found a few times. The CDR3 DNA follows: TGTGCCAGCAGTTACTCGTTCGAGGGGGTCGGTCAGCCCCAGCATTTT. Its protein product is CASSYSFEGVGQPQHF. This chain links TRBV6-5 with TRBJ1-5; a weak D match, TRBD1 (6 bases). CDR1 and CDR2 from the germline V gene are MNHEY and SVGAGI. CDR3 length: 16 residues. The V end lost 0 bases, the J end lost 6 bases, and 15 bases lay between the germline ends.